The rows below give T cell receptor beta chains drawn from one sample of a study of T cells after yellow fever vaccination. MiXCR, run by TCRdb on the 5' RACE reads, gives a single entry per CDR3 protein. The table records 450,000 to 650,000 distinct CDR3 sequences, 21% of them present only once. The source was PBMCs, collected around 3 weeks after the first yellow fever vaccination. These receptor sequences come from a man between 18 and 29 years old who received the YFV17D yellow fever vaccine. Each CDR3 is given with its conserved first and last residue. The D gene is left open where the match is weak. The listing skips clone size in some rows; elsewhere it reads once, few, many or a size class.

v_gene,abundance,j_gene,d_gene,len,CDR3aa,CDR3nt
TRBV5-1,-,TRBJ1-1,-,14,CASSFEVVNTEAFF,TGCGCCAGCAGCTTCGAGGTGGTGAACACTGAAGCTTTCTTT
TRBV3-1,-,TRBJ1-6,-,13,CASSLAGTGSLHF,TGTGCCAGCTCCCTGGCGGGCACCGGGTCCCTCCACTTT
TRBV4-1,few,TRBJ1-2,-,16,CASSQDSPGGVYGYTF,TGCGCCAGCAGCCAAGACTCCCCTGGGGGAGTCTATGGCTACACCTTC
TRBV15,few,TRBJ2-5,-,16,CATSRAGPRGKETQYF,TGTGCCACCAGCAGAGCTGGACCTCGGGGCAAAGAGACCCAGTACTTC
TRBV3-1,-,TRBJ2-2,-,15,CASSLLTGNTGEMFF,TGTGCCAGCAGCCTACTGACGGGGAACACCGGGGAGATGTTTTTT
TRBV4-3,-,TRBJ1-5,-,16,CASSQDQSGKGTSQHF,TGCGCCAGCAGCCAAGATCAATCGGGAAAGGGGACTTCACAGCATTTT
TRBV30,-,TRBJ1-5,TRBD1,15,CAWSRGTGPGKPQHF,TGTGCCTGGAGTAGGGGGACAGGGCCTGGTAAGCCCCAGCATTTT
TRBV7-8,few,TRBJ2-1,-,15,CASSSLGGIYNEQFF,TGTGCCAGCAGCTCCTTGGGCGGTATCTACAATGAGCAGTTCTTC
TRBV7-2,-,TRBJ2-1,-,15,CASSWIELSYNEQFF,TGTGCCAGCAGCTGGATAGAGCTCTCCTACAATGAGCAGTTCTTC
TRBV25-1,-,TRBJ1-5,-,11,CASSGTGPQHF,TGTGCCAGCAGTGGAACTGGGCCCCAGCATTTT
TRBV4-2,few,TRBJ1-2,-,12,CASSQVGDGYTF,TGTGCCAGCAGCCAAGTCGGGGATGGCTACACCTTC
TRBV18,-,TRBJ2-2,TRBD1,15,CASSPGTGRTGELFF,TGTGCCAGCTCACCTGGGACAGGGCGGACCGGGGAGCTGTTTTTT
TRBV20-1,-,TRBJ2-7,-,13,CSADRTISYEQYF,TGCAGTGCTGATCGGACTATCTCCTACGAGCAGTACTTC